Listed below are T cell receptor beta chains from one sample, sequenced in a study of CD8+CD57+ T cells in acquired aplastic anemia. TCRdb reprocessed the reads via MiXCR and lists one record per CDR3 protein. Of about 180,000 distinct CDR3 sequences in the sample, under 50% are singletons; the top ten hold 1.8%. Sample: sorted CD4+, CD8+, or CD8+CD57+ T cells (not recorded which) from PBMCs. The receptors were gathered from a human donor with aplastic anemia. Both conserved end residues are part of each CDR3. The order of the fields is V gene, J gene, CDR3 length, clone size, D gene, CDR3 protein, CDR3 DNA. D genes are given only for firm matches. Rows may omit the clone size; those that give it use once, few, many or a size class.

V: TRBV6-1; J: TRBJ2-7; length: 15; size: NA; D: NA; CDR3: CASSERLRGVYEQYF; DNA: TGTGCCAGCAGTGAACGGCTTCGCGGGGTTTACGAGCAGTACTTC
V: TRBV7-8; J: TRBJ1-1; length: 14; size: NA; D: NA; CDR3: CASTMERLNTEAFF; DNA: TGTGCCAGCACAATGGAACGGCTGAACACTGAAGCTTTCTTT
V: TRBV15; J: TRBJ2-1; length: 17; size: NA; D: NA; CDR3: CATSHRRGADTYNEQFF; DNA: TGTGCCACCAGCCACCGGAGGGGGGCAGACACCTACAATGAGCAGTTCTTC
V: TRBV2; J: TRBJ2-7; length: 13; size: once; D: TRBD1; CDR3: CASSSQGFGEQYF; DNA: TGTGCCAGCAGTTCACAGGGGTTTGGCGAGCAGTACTTC
V: TRBV7-6; J: TRBJ1-1; length: 13; size: few; D: TRBD1; CDR3: CASSVDRGWVPVF; DNA: TGTGCCAGCAGCGTGGACAGGGGTTGGGTACCGGTCTTT
V: TRBV7-2; J: TRBJ1-1; length: 13; size: once; D: NA; CDR3: CASSLEYDTEAFF; DNA: TGTGCCAGCAGCTTAGAGTACGACACTGAAGCTTTCTTT
V: TRBV9; J: TRBJ2-2; length: 16; size: NA; D: TRBD1; CDR3: CASSVEGTGNTGELFF; DNA: TGTGCCAGCAGCGTAGAAGGGACAGGGAACACCGGGGAGCTGTTTTTT
V: TRBV7-6; J: TRBJ1-4; length: 13; size: few; D: NA; CDR3: CASSRRDNEKLFF; DNA: TGTGCCAGCAGCCGACGCGATAATGAAAAACTGTTTTTT
V: TRBV10-3; J: TRBJ1-1; length: 13; size: once; D: NA; CDR3: CAISKQGNTEAFF; DNA: TGTGCCATCAGTAAACAGGGGAACACTGAAGCTTTCTTT
V: TRBV7-1; J: TRBJ2-2; length: 19; size: few; D: TRBD1; CDR3: CASSSAFGQGGTNTGELFF; DNA: TGTGCCAGCAGCTCAGCATTTGGACAGGGTGGGACGAACACCGGGGAGCTGTTTTTT
V: TRBV10-3; J: TRBJ2-5; length: 15; size: NA; D: TRBD2; CDR3: CAIRPSGGFQETQYF; DNA: TGTGCCATCAGGCCTAGCGGGGGGTTCCAAGAGACCCAGTACTTC
V: TRBV24-1; J: TRBJ1-2; length: 16; size: NA; D: TRBD1; CDR3: CATSDRDRGHNYGYTF; DNA: TGTGCCACCAGTGACCGGGACAGGGGGCATAACTATGGCTACACCTTC
V: TRBV7-2; J: TRBJ2-6; length: 12; size: NA; D: NA; CDR3: CASSLAVGVLTF; DNA: TGTGCCAGCAGCTTAGCGGTGGGCGTCCTGACTTTC
V: TRBV18; J: TRBJ2-7; length: 14; size: NA; D: TRBD1; CDR3: CASSLRTGWYEQYF; DNA: TGTGCCAGCTCACTAAGGACAGGTTGGTACGAGCAGTACTTC
V: TRBV29-1; J: TRBJ1-1; length: 11; size: NA; D: NA; CDR3: CSVGDGAEAFF; DNA: TGCAGCGTTGGGGATGGGGCAGAAGCTTTCTTT
V: TRBV19; J: TRBJ2-1; length: 13; size: NA; D: NA; CDR3: CASKDGVYNEQFF; DNA: TGTGCCAGTAAAGATGGAGTCTACAATGAGCAGTTCTTC
V: TRBV10-3; J: TRBJ1-1; length: 14; size: few; D: NA; CDR3: CAISASQGNTEAFF; DNA: TGTGCCATCAGTGCAAGTCAGGGAAACACTGAAGCTTTCTTT
V: TRBV2; J: TRBJ2-5; length: 14; size: NA; D: NA; CDR3: CASTEHKSKETQYF; DNA: TGTGCCAGCACTGAGCATAAAAGTAAAGAGACCCAGTACTTC
V: TRBV7-2; J: TRBJ2-5; length: 14; size: many; D: NA; CDR3: CASSEHGAVETQYF; DNA: TGTGCCAGCAGCGAACATGGGGCGGTGGAGACCCAGTACTTC
V: TRBV10-3; J: TRBJ1-2; length: 15; size: many; D: NA; CDR3: CAISPRGDVNYGYTF; DNA: TGTGCCATCTCCCCGAGAGGGGATGTTAACTATGGCTACACCTTC
V: TRBV29-1; J: TRBJ2-7; length: 13; size: once; D: TRBD2; CDR3: CSVGTSEMSEQYF; DNA: TGCAGCGTAGGGACTAGCGAGATGAGCGAGCAGTACTTC
V: TRBV28; J: TRBJ1-2; length: 11; size: many; D: NA; CDR3: CASSDGLGYTF; DNA: TGTGCCAGCTCCGACGGGCTCGGCTACACCTTC
V: TRBV15; J: TRBJ2-6; length: 18; size: NA; D: NA; CDR3: CATSRVAGTVTGANVLTF; DNA: TGTGCCACCAGCAGAGTTGCGGGGACTGTGACAGGGGCCAACGTCCTGACTTTC